Shown below are 26 T cell receptor beta chains from a single sample sequenced in a study of blood T cell repertoires in COVID-19. TCRdb's copy holds only in-frame clones and misses some; the assay was immunoSEQ multiplex PCR. The data hold approximately 130,000 clones, with roughly 79% observed a single time. Sequenced input: peripheral blood. All receptors come from a human donor in a cohort sampled during active COVID-19.

The rearrangement links TRBV3-1 (or the pseudogene TRBV3-2) to TRBJ2-7, with 12 bases aligning to TRBD2. Germline trimming cut 4 bases from V and 4 bases from J; bases unmatched to any gene: 5. The CDR3 sequence is 15 residues long. Germline V gene sequence: CDR1 LGHDT, CDR2 YNNKEL (reference sequence). CDR3 sequence reads: CASSPSLAGGYEQYF. The CDR3, as DNA: TGTGCCAGCAGCCCTTCCCTAGCGGGGGGGTACGAGCAGTACTTC.

The CDR3 nucleotides are TGTGCCAGCAGCCAAGATCCTGCGGGGGGGAATGAAAAACTGTTTTTT. Protein sequence: CASSQDPAGGNEKLFF. The V gene is TRBV4-2, the J gene TRBJ1-4; D is possibly TRBD1 (5 bases). The V gene lost 0 bases and the J gene lost 5 bases, with 13 bases spanning the gap. The CDR3 spans 16 residues. CDR1 and CDR2 (germline): LGHNA, YNFKEQ.

The rearrangement links TRBV5-4 to TRBJ2-7; possibly TRBD1 for D (5 bases). The CDR3 is 14 amino acids. Germline V CDR1 and CDR2: SGHNT, YYREEE (reference sequence). With 1 base removed from V and 0 bases from J, the gap between germline ends came to 8 bases. The CDR3 here is CASSLIGDSYEQYF. The CDR3 DNA reads as TGTGCCAGCAGCTTGATAGGGGACTCCTACGAGCAGTACTTC.

The rearrangement links TRBV11-2 to TRBJ2-5, with D tentatively TRBD2 (6 bases). The CDR3 extends over 16 amino acids. V gave up 1 base and J gave up 4 bases, with 16 bases separating them. Germline CDR1 SGHAT, CDR2 FQNNGV. The DNA for the CDR3 is TGTGCCAGCAGCTTAGGGGCAGCGGGTCTAGGAGAGACCCAGTACTTC. Translation gives CASSLGAAGLGETQYF.

A remark on this clone: A far larger clone differs by one base, so this is likely a read error. The CDR3 DNA is TGTGCCCGCAGCCACGGGGGCGGGGGAAGTCCCGGGGAGCTGTTTTTT. Translating it yields CARSHGGGGSPGELFF. This sequence joins TRBV3-1 (or the pseudogene TRBV3-2) and TRBJ2-2, with D possibly TRBD2 on 7 matching bases. The CDR3 runs to 16 residues. CDR1 is LGHDT, CDR2 YNNKEL, per germline (reference sequence).

The chain has TRBV19 and TRBJ2-1; the match to TRBD2 covers 14 bases. J gave up 7 bases and V 3 bases, and 8 bases lay outside the gene matches. Germline V gene data show CDR1 as LNHDA and CDR2 as SQIVND (reference sequence). The CDR3 consists of 17 residues. This CDR3 reads CASSIFSGTSGGNEQFF. The CDR3 DNA follows: TGTGCCAGTAGTATCTTCTCCGGGACTAGCGGGGGAAATGAGCAGTTCTTC.

V is TRBV6-5 and J is TRBJ1-2; no clear D. The germline V gene encodes CDR1 MNHEY and CDR2 SVGAGI. Trimming cost V 11 bases and J 0 bases, with 10 bases left between them. The CDR3 extends over 12 amino acids. The CDR3 here is CAGGSPNYGYTF. The CDR3 nucleotides are TGTGCCGGTGGTAGCCCTAACTATGGCTACACCTTC.

This clone was recorded a few times. The chain is built from TRBV2 and TRBJ1-4; 12 positions match TRBD1. The J segment lost 12 bases and the V segment lost 6 bases, leaving 8 bases of the junction unmatched. CDR1 and CDR2 from the germline V gene are SNHLY and FYNNEI. The CDR3 contains 14 residues. The CDR3 coding sequence is TGTGCCAGCAGGCCCGGGACAGGGGGCGGAGAACTGTTTTTT. Its translation is CASRPGTGGGELFF. Using reference TRBV2 and TRBJ1-4 for the parts outside the CDR3, the full variable domain is EPEVTQTPSHQVTQMGQEVILRCVPISNHLYFYWYRQILGQKVEFLVSFYNNEISEKSEIFDDQFSVERPDGSNFTLKIRSTKLEDSAMYFCASRPGTGGGELFFGSGTQLSVL.

The chain recombines TRBV11-1 with TRBJ1-1, with 8 bases aligning to TRBD1. The CDR3 contains 15 residues. The V gene end was trimmed by 5 bases and the J gene end by 1 base; junction bases not matched to a gene: 6. CDR1 is SGHAT, CDR2 FQDESV, per germline (reference sequence). This chain's CDR3 is CASSRGQGGNTEAFF. As DNA, the CDR3 is TGTGCCAGCAGCCGCGGACAGGGAGGGAACACTGAAGCTTTCTTT.

The gene calls are TRBV7-9 and TRBJ1-6; TRBD1 agrees at 9 bases. The V gene end was trimmed by 3 bases and the J gene end by 10 bases; junction bases not matched to a gene: 13. The CDR3 length is 17 residues. Germline CDR1 and CDR2: SEHNR and FQNEAQ (reference sequence). The CDR3 bases are TGTGCCAGCAGCTTCAAATCCCCGGGACAGGGTGGGTCACCCCTCCACTTT. Protein product: CASSFKSPGQGGSPLHF.

The V call is TRBV5-4, the J call TRBJ2-2, with 11 nucleotides matching TRBD1. Germline V gene sequence: CDR1 SGHNT, CDR2 YYREEE (reference sequence). CDR3 length: 15 residues. The trim removed 4 bases at V and 5 bases at J, leaving 4 bases unmatched. In nucleotides, the CDR3 is TGTGCCAGCAGCAAGGGACAGGGGGAGACCGGGGAGCTGTTTTTT. Amino acids: CASSKGQGETGELFF.

A few counts support this clone. This chain uses TRBV2 with TRBJ2-3, with D perhaps matching TRBD1 (7 bases). V dropped 7 bases and J dropped 2 bases, with 13 bases sitting between them. The CDR3 length is 14 residues. The germline V gene has CDR1 SNHLY and CDR2 FYNNEI. This chain's CDR3 is CASTGRGDTDTQYF. The CDR3, as DNA: TGTGCCAGCACGGGCAGGGGGGACACAGATACGCAGTATTTT.

V usage is TRBV7-8 and J usage is TRBJ1-4; TRBD1 matches at 8 bases. V trimming: 5 bases; J trimming: 12 bases; junction bases outside the gene matches: 11. The V gene's germline CDR1 is SGHVS and CDR2 FQNEAQ. The CDR3 spans 14 residues. The CDR3 DNA follows: TGTGCCAGCAGCCCGACCGGGACAGGCGGCGAACTGTTTTTT. Translation: CASSPTGTGGELFF.

The genes are TRBV5-4 and TRBJ1-6; 10 bases are a match to TRBD1. Germline loops: CDR1 SGHNT, CDR2 YYREEE (reference sequence). J was trimmed by 9 bases and V by 4 bases; bases with no gene match: 7. This CDR3 comprises 15 residues. The CDR3 bases are TGTGCCAGCAGCCCCGGGGGGACAGGGGTTTCACCCCTCCACTTT. Encoded protein: CASSPGGTGVSPLHF.

The J gene is TRBJ2-3, the V gene TRBV5-1; 7 bases fit TRBD1. The CDR3 totals 19 residues. The V segment lost 2 bases and the J segment 2 bases; nucleotides outside the gene matches: 17. The germline gives CDR1 SGHRS, CDR2 YFSETQ. The CDR3 nucleotides are TGCGCCAGCAGCTTCCCTCGGACCCCAGACAGGGCCCACACAGATACGCAGTATTTT. Protein sequence: CASSFPRTPDRAHTDTQYF.

The J gene is TRBJ2-2, the V gene TRBV7-9; 9 bases agree with TRBD1. Germline V gene data show CDR1 as SEHNR and CDR2 as FQNEAQ (reference sequence). Trimming removed 5 bases from V and 1 base from J; junction bases left unmatched: 5. This CDR3 region has 16 residues. The CDR3 DNA reads TGTGCCAGCAGCATCCGACAGGGGGAGAACACCGGGGAGCTGTTTTTT. Amino acids: CASSIRQGENTGELFF.

This rearrangement joins TRBV28 to TRBJ1-2; D is ambiguous. The germline gives CDR1 MDHEN, CDR2 SYDVKM. The CDR3 runs to 13 residues. Trimming removed 6 bases from V and 2 bases from J, with 10 bases in between. CDR3 nucleotide sequence: TGTGCCAGCAGCGCTGCCGGGAACTATGGCTACACCTTC. Amino acid sequence: CASSAAGNYGYTF.

This clone came up once. The chain recombines TRBV7-9 with TRBJ1-4; TRBD1 might be the D (5 bases). The CDR3 extends over 15 amino acids. Trimming removed 6 bases from V and 8 bases from J, with 19 bases in between. CDR1 and CDR2 (germline): SEHNR, FQNEAQ (reference sequence). The CDR3 DNA follows: TGTGCCAGCAGTAGTAAGGACAACCTACGGGAAAAACTGTTTTTT. Encoded protein: CASSSKDNLREKLFF. Together with reference TRBV7-9 and TRBJ1-4, the CDR3 gives the full variable domain: DTGVSQNPRHKITKRGQNVTFRCDPISEHNRLYWYRQTLGQGPEFLTYFQNEAQLEKSRLLSDRFSAERPKGSFSTLEIQRTEQGDSAMYLCASSSKDNLREKLFFGSGTQLSVL.

The chain carries TRBV7-9 and TRBJ1-4, with D possibly matching TRBD1 (5 bases). CDR3 length equals 14 residues. The V end was cut by 1 base, the J end by 5 bases, with 8 bases between. Germline CDR1 SEHNR, CDR2 FQNEAQ (reference sequence). CDR3 region: CASSLGGTNEKLFF. CDR3 sequence (DNA): TGTGCCAGCAGCTTAGGGGGCACAAATGAAAAACTGTTTTTT.

This clone was seen only a few times. V gene TRBV10-1 combines with J gene TRBJ2-2, with D perhaps TRBD2 (6 bases). This CDR3 is built from 17 residues. CDR1 is WNHNN, CDR2 SYGVQD, per germline (reference sequence). Between the trimmed V and J ends, which lost 4 bases and 3 bases, there was a span of 18 bases. The CDR3 nucleotides read TGCGCCAGCAGTGGCCCCAGCGGGTCGGTCTACACCGGGGAGCTGTTTTTT. As protein: CASSGPSGSVYTGELFF.

This chain uses TRBV6-4 with TRBJ2-3, with 7 bases fitting TRBD2. V was pared by 3 bases and J by 2 bases, with 5 bases of the junction left unmatched. CDR3 length: 15 amino acids. From germline, CDR1 is MRHNA and CDR2 SNTAGT. This CDR3 is CASSERGENTDTQYF. CDR3 in DNA: TGTGCCAGCAGTGAACGGGGGGAAAACACAGATACGCAGTATTTT.

The rearrangement links TRBV13 to TRBJ2-7, with D perhaps TRBD1 (6 bases). CDR1 is PRHDT, CDR2 FYEKMQ, per germline (reference sequence). V dropped 4 bases and J dropped 6 bases, with 7 bases sitting between them. This CDR3 comprises 11 residues. The CDR3 nucleotides are TGTGCCAGCAGCTCGGACAGCGAGCAGTACTTC. This gives the protein CASSSDSEQYF.

The J gene is TRBJ1-1, the V gene TRBV6-1; perhaps TRBD1 as D (5 bases). Germline values: CDR1 MNHNS, CDR2 SASEGT. The V end lost 1 base, the J end lost 4 bases, and 10 bases lay between the germline ends. The length of the CDR3 is 14 residues. This chain's CDR3 is CASSEGSGGTEAFF. DNA of the CDR3: TGTGCCAGCAGTGAAGGTTCGGGGGGCACTGAAGCTTTCTTT.

V gene TRBV28 combines with J gene TRBJ2-3, with TRBD2 matching 11 bases. The V gene's germline CDR1 is MDHEN and CDR2 SYDVKM. This CDR3 has 14 residues. The V segment lost 4 bases and the J segment 5 bases; nucleotides outside the gene matches: 2. CDR3 amino acids: CASSSSGGLDTQYF. Written as DNA, the CDR3 is TGTGCCAGCAGTTCTAGCGGGGGGTTAGATACGCAGTATTTT.

The chain links TRBV5-1 to TRBJ2-7; TRBD1 agrees at 12 bases. Unmatched junction bases numbered 6, after V lost 4 bases and J lost 7 bases. Germline-derived CDR1 and CDR2 are SGHRS and YFSETQ. This CDR3 is 14 amino acids long. Here the CDR3 reads CASSLGQGAMEQYF. The DNA of the CDR3 is TGCGCCAGCAGCCTGGGACAGGGGGCCATGGAGCAGTACTTC.

The chain joins TRBV12-5 to TRBJ1-5; perhaps TRBD1 as D (6 bases). Trimming cost V 7 bases and J 0 bases, with 10 bases left between them. CDR3 length: 14 residues. From germline, CDR1 is LGHNT and CDR2 FRNRAP. The CDR3 DNA follows: TGTGCTAGTGCTCTACAGGGTAGCAATCAGCCCCAGCATTTT. Translated, it gives CASALQGSNQPQHF.